Included here is one T cell receptor (beta chain) sequence, with context. Its antigen is unknown. Sequenced by immunoSEQ multiplex PCR; TCRdb stores in-frame clones only, minus some. Of 2,600 or so clones listed, approximately 24% are singletons. V dropped 4 bases and J dropped 6; count of bases not matched to a gene: 9. The CDR3 sequence is 16 residues long. The V gene's germline CDR1 is KGHSH and CDR2 LQKENI. The data stem from a study of T cells in localized non-small cell lung cancer. Findings and caveats of the study: With higher T cell density in blood came longer overall survival. Median around 54 top-100 tumor clones were shared with paired adjacent lung.

The source material was normal lung tissue next to the tumor, sampled before any cancer treatment. The chain recombines TRBV18 with TRBJ2-2, with 9 bases aligning to TRBD1. The clonotype comes from a female donor with stage II lung adenocarcinoma. Written as DNA, the CDR3 is TGTGCCAGCTCACTGACAAGGGACAGGGAGGCCGGGGAGCTGTTTTTT. Its protein product is CASSLTRDREAGELFF.